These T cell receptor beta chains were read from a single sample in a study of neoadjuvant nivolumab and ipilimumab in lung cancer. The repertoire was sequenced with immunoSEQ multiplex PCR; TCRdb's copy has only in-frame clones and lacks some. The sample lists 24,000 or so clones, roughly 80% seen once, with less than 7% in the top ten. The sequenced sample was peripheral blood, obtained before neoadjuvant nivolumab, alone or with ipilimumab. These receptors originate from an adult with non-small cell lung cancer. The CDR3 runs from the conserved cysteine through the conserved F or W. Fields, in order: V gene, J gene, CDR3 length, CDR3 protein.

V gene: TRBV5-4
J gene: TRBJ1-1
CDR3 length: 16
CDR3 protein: CASSLGEASLNTEAFF

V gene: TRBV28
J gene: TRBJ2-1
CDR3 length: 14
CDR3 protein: CASSLSQVFYEQFF

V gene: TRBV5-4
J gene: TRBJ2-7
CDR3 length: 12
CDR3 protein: CASSSQGGEQYF

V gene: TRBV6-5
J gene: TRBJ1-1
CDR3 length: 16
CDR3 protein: CASSYFPSRTNTEAFF

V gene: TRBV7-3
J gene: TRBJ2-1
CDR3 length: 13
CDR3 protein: CASSGTSPNEQFF

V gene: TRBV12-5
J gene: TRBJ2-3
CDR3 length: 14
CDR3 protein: CATAPSDGTDTQYF

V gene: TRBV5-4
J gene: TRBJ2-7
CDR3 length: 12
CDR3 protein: CASSTSSYEQYF

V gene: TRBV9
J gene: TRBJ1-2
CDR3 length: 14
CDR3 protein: CASSATPEAYGYTF

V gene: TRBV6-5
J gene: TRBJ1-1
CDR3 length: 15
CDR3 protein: CASARGQGTNTEAFF

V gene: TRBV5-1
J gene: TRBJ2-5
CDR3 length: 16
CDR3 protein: CASSLAMGTVQETQYF

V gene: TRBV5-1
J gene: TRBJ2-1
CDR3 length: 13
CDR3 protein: CASSPQSYNEQFF

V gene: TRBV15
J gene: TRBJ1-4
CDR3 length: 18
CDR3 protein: CATSRERGTFSTNEKLFF

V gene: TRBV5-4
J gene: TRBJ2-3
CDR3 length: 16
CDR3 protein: CASSFMTGGISDTQYF

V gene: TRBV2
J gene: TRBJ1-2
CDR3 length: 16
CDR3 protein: CASRAPKGLPSYGYTF

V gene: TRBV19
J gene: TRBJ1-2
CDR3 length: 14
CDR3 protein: CASNPQGGSYGYTF

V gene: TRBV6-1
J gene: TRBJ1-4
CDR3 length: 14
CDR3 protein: CASSEALADEKLFF

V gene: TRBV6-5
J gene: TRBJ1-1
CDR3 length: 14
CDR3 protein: CASSRRDFRAEAFF

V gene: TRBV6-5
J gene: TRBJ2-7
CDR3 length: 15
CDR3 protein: CASRASGGSSYEQYF

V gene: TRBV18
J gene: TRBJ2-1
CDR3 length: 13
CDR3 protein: CASSPGNKREQFF

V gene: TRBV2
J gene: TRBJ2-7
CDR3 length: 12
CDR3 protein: CASSEARFSQYF

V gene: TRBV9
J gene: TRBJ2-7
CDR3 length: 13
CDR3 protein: CASSVDVAGRQYF

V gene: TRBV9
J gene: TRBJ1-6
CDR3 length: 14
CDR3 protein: CASSGRTDNSPLHF

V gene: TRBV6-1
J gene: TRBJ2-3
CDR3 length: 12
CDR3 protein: CASGQNTDTQYF

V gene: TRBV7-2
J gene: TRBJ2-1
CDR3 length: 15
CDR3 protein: CASSLASGGANEQFF

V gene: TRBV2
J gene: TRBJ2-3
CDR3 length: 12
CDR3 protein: CASAGGTDTQYF

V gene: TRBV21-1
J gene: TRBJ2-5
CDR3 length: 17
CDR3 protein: CASSKGVIAGAQETQYF

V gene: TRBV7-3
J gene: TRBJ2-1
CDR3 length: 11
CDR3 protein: CASSSQNEQFF

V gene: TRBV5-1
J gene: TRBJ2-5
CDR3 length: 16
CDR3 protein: CASSLADLAGAETQYF

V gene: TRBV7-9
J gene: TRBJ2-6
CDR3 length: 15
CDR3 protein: CASSLASSGANVLTF

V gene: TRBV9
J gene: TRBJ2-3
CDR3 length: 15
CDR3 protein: CASSPNSVPTDTQYF

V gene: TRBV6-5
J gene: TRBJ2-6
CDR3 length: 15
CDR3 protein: CASRSDTSGANVLTF

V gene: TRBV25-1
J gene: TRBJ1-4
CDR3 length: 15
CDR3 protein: CASSETGRANEKLFF